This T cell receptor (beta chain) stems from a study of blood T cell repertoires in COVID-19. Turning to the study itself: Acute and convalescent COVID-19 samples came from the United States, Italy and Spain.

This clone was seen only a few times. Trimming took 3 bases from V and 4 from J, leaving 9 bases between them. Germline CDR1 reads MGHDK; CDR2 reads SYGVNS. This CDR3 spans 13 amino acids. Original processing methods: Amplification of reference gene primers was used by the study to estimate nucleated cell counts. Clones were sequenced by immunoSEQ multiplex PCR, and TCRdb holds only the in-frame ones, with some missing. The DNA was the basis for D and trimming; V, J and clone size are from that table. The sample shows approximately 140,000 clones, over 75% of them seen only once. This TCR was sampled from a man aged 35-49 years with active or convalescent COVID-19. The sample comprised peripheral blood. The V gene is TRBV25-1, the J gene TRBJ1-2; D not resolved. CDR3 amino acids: CASSDSGTYGYTF. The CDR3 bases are TGTGCCAGCAGTGATTCGGGTACCTATGGCTACACCTTC.